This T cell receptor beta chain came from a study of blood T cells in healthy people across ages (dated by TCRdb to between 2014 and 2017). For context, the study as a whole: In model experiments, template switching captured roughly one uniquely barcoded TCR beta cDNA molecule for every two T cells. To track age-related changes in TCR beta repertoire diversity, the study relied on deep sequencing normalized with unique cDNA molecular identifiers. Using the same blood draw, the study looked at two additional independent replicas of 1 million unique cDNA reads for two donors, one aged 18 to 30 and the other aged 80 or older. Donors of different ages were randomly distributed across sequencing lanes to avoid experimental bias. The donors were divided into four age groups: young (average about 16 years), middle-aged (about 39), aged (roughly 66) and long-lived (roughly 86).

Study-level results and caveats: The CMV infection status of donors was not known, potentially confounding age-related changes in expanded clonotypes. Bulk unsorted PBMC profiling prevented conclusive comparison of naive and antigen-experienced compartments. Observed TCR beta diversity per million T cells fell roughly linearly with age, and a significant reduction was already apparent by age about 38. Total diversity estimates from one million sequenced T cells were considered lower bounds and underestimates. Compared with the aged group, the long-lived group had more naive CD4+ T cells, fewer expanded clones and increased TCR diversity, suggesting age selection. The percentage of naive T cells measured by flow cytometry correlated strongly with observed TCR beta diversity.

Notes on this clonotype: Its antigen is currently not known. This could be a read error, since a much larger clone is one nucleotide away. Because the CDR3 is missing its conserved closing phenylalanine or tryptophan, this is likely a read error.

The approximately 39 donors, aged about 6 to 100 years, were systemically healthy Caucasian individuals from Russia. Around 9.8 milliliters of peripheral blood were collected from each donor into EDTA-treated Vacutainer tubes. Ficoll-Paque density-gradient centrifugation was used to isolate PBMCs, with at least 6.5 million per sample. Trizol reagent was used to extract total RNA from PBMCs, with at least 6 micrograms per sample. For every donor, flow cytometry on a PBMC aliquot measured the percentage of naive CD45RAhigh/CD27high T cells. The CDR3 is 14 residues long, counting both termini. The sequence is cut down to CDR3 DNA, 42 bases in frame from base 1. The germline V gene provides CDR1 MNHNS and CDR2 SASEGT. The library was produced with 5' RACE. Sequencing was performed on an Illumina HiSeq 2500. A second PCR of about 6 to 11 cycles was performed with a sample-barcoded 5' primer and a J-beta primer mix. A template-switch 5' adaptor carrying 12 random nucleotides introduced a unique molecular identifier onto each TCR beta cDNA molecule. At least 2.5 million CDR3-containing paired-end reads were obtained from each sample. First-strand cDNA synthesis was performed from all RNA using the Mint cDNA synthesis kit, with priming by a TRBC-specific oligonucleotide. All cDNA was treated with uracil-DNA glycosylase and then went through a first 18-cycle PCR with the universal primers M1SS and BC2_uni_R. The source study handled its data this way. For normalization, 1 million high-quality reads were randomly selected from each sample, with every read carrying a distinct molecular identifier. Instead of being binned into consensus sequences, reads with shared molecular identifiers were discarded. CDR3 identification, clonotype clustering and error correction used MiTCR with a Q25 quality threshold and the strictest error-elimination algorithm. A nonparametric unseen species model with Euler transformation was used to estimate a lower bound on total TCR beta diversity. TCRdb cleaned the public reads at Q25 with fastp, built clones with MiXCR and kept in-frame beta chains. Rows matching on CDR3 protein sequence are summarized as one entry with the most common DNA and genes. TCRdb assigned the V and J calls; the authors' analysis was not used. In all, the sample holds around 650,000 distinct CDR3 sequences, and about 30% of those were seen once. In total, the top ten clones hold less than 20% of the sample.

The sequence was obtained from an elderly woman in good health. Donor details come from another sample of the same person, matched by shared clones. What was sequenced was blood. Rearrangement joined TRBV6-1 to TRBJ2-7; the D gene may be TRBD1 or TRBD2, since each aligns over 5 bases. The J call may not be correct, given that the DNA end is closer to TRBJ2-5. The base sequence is TGTGCCAGCAGTGAACTGAGGGACCGGGGGACCCAGTACTGC. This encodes CASSELRDRGTQYC.